Shown below are 9 T cell receptor beta chains from a single sample sequenced in a study of regulatory T cells in long-lasting Graves disease. Time point specified: persistent/refractory GD, antithyroid drugs over 5 years with positive TRAb. PBMCs provided the RNA from which the TCR library was made. The authors built TCR beta libraries using iRepertoire HTBI primers and Arm-PCR of CDR3 regions. TCRdb recomputed calls from the multiplex PCR reads with MiXCR, one row per CDR3 protein. The repertoire holds approximately 440,000 distinct CDR3 sequences, with about a quarter as singletons. The sequencing here drew on peripheral blood mononuclear cells (PBMCs), taken when the disease was refractory, from a patient treated with antithyroid drugs. These receptors all come from a female donor with Graves disease.

This clonotype has only a few counts. The chain employs TRBV20-1 and TRBJ1-1; D is uncertain. The CDR3 spans 12 residues. V was clipped by 6 bases and J by 6 bases, with 14 bases between them. In germline, CDR1 is DFQATT, CDR2 SNEGSKA (reference sequence). DNA of the CDR3: TGCAGTGCCCTAGGAGGCCGCGCTGAAGCTTTCTTT. Encoded protein: CSALGGRAEAFF.

This clonotype was found many times. This chain connects TRBV6-2 or TRBV6-3 to TRBJ1-2, with a possible D match to TRBD1 (5 bases). V lost 0 bases to trimming and J lost 6 bases, with 14 bases between them. CDR1 and CDR2 (germline): MNHEY, SVGEGT. The CDR3 sequence is 15 residues long. The CDR3 reads CASSYSGRLGHGYTF. In DNA form, the CDR3 reads TGTGCCAGCAGTTACTCGGGGCGTCTTGGCCATGGCTACACCTTC.

This clonotype was picked up a small number of times. This chain connects TRBV7-2 to TRBJ2-7, with 10 bases matching TRBD1. The CDR3 runs 15 residues. The germline V gene has CDR1 SGHTA and CDR2 FQGNSA. J was trimmed by 1 base and V by 4 bases; bases with no gene match: 4. The CDR3, as DNA: TGTGCCAGCAGCTCGACAGGGGGCATATCCTACGAGCAGTACTTC. This gives the protein CASSSTGGISYEQYF.

Ten or more counts support this clonotype. This sequence joins TRBV19 and TRBJ1-2, with TRBD1 matching 7 bases. The CDR3 extends over 15 amino acids. The junction had 14 bases not matched to a gene; V was cut back by 7 bases and J by 6 bases. Germline assignment: CDR1 LNHDA and CDR2 SQIVND (reference sequence). CDR3 residues: CASKEGAGQADGYTF. The CDR3 DNA reads as TGTGCCAGTAAAGAGGGAGCCGGACAGGCCGATGGCTACACCTTC.

This clonotype appeared many times. V usage is TRBV2 and J usage is TRBJ1-2; 8 positions match TRBD1. Losses at the gene ends were 6 bases for V and 5 bases for J; bases not matched to a gene: 8. There are 14 residues in the CDR3. CDR1 and CDR2 from the germline V gene are SNHLY and FYNNEI. CDR3 nucleotides: TGTGCCAGCAGACGTGGGGGACAGGCTTATGGCTACACCTTC. Amino acid sequence: CASRRGGQAYGYTF.

This clonotype was seen at least ten times. The V call is TRBV28, the J call TRBJ1-2, with 7 bases identical to TRBD1. V gave up 5 bases and J gave up 4 bases; unmatched junction bases: 4. Germline V gene sequence: CDR1 MDHEN, CDR2 SYDVKM. The CDR3 totals 13 residues. The CDR3 is CASSARQGYGYTF. The CDR3 nucleotides are TGTGCCAGCAGTGCGAGACAGGGCTATGGCTACACCTTC.

This sequence joins TRBV5-1 and TRBJ1-1; 7 nucleotides agree with TRBD1. In germline, CDR1 is SGHRS, CDR2 YFSETQ. After removal of 4 bases from V and 0 bases from J, the junction contained 9 bases not matched to a gene. This CDR3 comprises 16 residues. CDR3 nucleotide sequence: TGCGCCAGCAGCCCGAAATGGGACAGAATGAACACTGAAGCTTTCTTT. It yields the protein CASSPKWDRMNTEAFF.

Only a few counts were recorded for this clonotype. The chain couples TRBV5-1 to TRBJ2-7; 12 nucleotides match TRBD2. The length of the CDR3 is 16 residues. The germline V gene has CDR1 SGHRS and CDR2 YFSETQ. V was clipped by 4 bases and J by 3 bases; unmatched bases: 8. This chain's CDR3 is CASSAPPSGRVYEQYF. For the CDR3, the DNA is TGCGCCAGCAGCGCCCCTCCTAGCGGGAGGGTCTACGAGCAGTACTTC.

The rearrangement joins TRBV10-3 to TRBJ1-2, with D uncertain. CDR1 is ENHRY and CDR2 is SYGVKD in the germline V gene. The V gene lost 0 bases and the J gene lost 4 bases, with 15 bases spanning the gap. This CDR3 is 16 amino acids long. CDR3 DNA: TGTGCCATCAGTGAGTCAACCCCGCGCAGGTTCTATGGCTACACCTTC. Residues: CAISESTPRRFYGYTF.